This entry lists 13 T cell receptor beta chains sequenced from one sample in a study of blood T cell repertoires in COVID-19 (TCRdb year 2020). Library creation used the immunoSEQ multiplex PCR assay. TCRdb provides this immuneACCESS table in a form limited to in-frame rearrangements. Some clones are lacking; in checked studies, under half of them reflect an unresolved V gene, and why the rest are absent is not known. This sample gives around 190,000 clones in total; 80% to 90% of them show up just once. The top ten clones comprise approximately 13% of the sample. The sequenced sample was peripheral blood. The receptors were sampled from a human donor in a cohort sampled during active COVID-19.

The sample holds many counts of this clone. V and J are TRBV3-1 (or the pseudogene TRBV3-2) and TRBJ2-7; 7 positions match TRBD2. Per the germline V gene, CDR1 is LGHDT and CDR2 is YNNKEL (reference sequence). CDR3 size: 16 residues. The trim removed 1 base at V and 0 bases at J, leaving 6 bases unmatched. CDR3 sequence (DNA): TGTGCCAGCAGCCAAGTGAACGGGAGGCCCTCCTACGAGCAGTACTTC. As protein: CASSQVNGRPSYEQYF.

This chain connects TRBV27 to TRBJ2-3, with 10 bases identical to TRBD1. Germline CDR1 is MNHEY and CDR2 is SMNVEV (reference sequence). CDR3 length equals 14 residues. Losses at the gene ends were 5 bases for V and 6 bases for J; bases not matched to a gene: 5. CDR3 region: CASSPTGGRDTQYF. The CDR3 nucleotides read TGTGCCAGCAGTCCGACAGGGGGCAGGGATACGCAGTATTTT.

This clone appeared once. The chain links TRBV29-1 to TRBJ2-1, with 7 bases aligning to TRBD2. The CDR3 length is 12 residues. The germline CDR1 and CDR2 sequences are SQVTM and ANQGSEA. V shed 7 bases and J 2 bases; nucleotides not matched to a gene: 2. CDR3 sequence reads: CSGGGAYNEQFF. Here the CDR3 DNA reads TGCAGCGGTGGGGGGGCCTACAATGAGCAGTTCTTC.

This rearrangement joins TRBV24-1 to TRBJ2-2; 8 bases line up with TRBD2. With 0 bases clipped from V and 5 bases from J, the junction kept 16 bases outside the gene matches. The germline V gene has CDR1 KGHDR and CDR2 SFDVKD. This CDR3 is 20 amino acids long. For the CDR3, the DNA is TGTGCCACCAGTGATTTGCACTTTCGGGAGGGCTTCAGTTTGACCGGGGAGCTGTTTTTT. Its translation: CATSDLHFREGFSLTGELFF.

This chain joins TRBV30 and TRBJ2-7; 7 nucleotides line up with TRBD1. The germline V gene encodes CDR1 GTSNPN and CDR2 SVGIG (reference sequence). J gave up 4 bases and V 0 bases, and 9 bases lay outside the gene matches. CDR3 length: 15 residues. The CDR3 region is CAWSVSPGQAYEQYF. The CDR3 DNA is TGTGCCTGGAGTGTATCTCCCGGACAGGCGTACGAGCAGTACTTC.

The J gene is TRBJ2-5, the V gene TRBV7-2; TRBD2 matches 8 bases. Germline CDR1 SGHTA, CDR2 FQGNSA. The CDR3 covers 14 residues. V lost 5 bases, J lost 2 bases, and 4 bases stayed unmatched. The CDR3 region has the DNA TGTGCCAGCAGCCCTGGGACTAGACAAGAGACCCAGTACTTC. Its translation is CASSPGTRQETQYF.

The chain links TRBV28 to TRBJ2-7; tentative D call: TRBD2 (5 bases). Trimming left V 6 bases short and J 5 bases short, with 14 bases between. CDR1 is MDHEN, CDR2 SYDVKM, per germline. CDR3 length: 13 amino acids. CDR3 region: CASSLRVLHEQYF. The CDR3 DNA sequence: TGTGCCAGCAGCCTGCGGGTTCTACACGAGCAGTACTTC. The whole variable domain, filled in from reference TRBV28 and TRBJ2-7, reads DVKVTQSSRYLVKRTGEKVFLECVQDMDHENMFWYRQDPGLGLRLIYFSYDVKMKEKGDIPEGYSVSREKKERFSLILESASTNQTSMYLCASSLRVLHEQYFGPGTRLTVT.

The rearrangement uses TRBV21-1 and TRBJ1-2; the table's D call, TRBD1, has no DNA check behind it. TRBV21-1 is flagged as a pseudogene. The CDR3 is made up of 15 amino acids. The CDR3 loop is CASSKAQGSNYGYTF. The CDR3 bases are TGTGCCAGCAGCAAAGCGCAGGGGAGCAACTATGGCTACACCTTC.

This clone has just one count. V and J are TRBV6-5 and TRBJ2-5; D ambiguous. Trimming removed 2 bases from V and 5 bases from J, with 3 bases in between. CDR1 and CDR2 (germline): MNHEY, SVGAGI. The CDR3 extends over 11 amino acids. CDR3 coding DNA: TGTGCCAGCAGTTACCGGGAGACCCAGTACTTC. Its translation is CASSYRETQYF.

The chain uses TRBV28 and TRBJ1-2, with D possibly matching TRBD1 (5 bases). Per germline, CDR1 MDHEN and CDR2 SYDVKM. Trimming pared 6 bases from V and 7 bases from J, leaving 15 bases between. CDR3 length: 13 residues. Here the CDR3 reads CASSLTASLGYTF. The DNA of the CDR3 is TGTGCCAGCAGCCTGACAGCCTCTCTTGGCTACACCTTC.

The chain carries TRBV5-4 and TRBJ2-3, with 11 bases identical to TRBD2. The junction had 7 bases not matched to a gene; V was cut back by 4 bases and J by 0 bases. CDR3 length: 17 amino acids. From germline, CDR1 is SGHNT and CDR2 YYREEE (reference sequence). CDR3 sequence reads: CASSTRTSGFSTDTQYF. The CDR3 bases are TGTGCCAGCAGCACTCGGACTAGCGGGTTCAGCACAGATACGCAGTATTTT. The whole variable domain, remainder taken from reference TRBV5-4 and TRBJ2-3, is ETGVTQSPTHLIKTRGQQVTLRCSSQSGHNTVSWYQQALGQGPQFIFQYYREEENGRGNFPPRFSGLQFPNYSSELNVNALELDDSALYLCASSTRTSGFSTDTQYFGPGTRLTVL.

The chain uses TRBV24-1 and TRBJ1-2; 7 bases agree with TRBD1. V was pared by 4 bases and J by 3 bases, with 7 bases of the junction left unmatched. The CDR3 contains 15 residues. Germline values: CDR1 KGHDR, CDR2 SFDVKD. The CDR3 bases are TGTGCCACCAGTGACCCAGGGGGTCGAGACTATGGCTACACCTTC. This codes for CATSDPGGRDYGYTF.

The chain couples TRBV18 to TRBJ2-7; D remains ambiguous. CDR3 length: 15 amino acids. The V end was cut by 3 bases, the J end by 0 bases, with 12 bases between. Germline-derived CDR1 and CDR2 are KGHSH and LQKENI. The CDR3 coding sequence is TGTGCCAGCTCACCTCAGGCGTCGAGCTCCTACGAGCAGTACTTC. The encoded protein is CASSPQASSSYEQYF.